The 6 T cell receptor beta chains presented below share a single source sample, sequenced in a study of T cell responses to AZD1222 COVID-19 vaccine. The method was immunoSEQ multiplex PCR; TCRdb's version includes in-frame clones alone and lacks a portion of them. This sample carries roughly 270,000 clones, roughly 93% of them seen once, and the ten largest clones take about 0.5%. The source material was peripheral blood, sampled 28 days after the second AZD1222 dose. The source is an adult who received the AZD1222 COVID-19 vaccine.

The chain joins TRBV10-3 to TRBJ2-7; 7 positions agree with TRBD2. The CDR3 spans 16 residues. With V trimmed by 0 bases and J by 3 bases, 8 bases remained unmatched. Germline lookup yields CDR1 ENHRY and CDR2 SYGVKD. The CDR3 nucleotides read TGTGCCATCAGTGAGTCGCACCGGGACTACCTCTACGAGCAGTACTTC. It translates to CAISESHRDYLYEQYF.

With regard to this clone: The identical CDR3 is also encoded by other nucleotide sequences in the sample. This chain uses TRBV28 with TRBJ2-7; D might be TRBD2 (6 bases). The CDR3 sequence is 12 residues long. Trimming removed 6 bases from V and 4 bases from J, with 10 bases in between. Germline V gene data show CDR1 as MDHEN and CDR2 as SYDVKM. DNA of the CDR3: TGTGCCAGCAGCCGGGACTTGTACGAGCAGTACTTC. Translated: CASSRDLYEQYF.

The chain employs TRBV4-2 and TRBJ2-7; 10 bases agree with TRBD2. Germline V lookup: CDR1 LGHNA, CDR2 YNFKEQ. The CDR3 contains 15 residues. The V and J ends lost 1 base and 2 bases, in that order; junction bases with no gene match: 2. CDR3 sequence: CASSQVTSGTYEQYF. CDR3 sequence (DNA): TGTGCCAGCAGCCAAGTAACTAGCGGGACCTACGAGCAGTACTTC.

The CDR3 DNA reads as TGTGCCAGCAGCGCTATGGACAGGGGGCCTTTTCGGGCTGAAGCTTTCTTT. Translating it yields CASSAMDRGPFRAEAFF. The chain uses TRBV7-9 and TRBJ1-1; TRBD1 aligns across 11 bases. V shed 5 bases and J 6 bases; nucleotides not matched to a gene: 14. CDR1 and CDR2 from the germline V gene are SEHNR and FQNEAQ (reference sequence). The CDR3 has 17 amino acids.

CDR3: CASSNNPWDEQYF. The CDR3 DNA reads TGTGCCAGTAGTAACAATCCCTGGGACGAGCAGTACTTC. This rearrangement joins TRBV19 to TRBJ2-7, with no clear D. CDR3 length: 13 amino acids. V lost 4 bases and J 5 bases, leaving 12 bases between the germline ends. Germline V gene lookup returns CDR1 LNHDA and CDR2 SQIVND (reference sequence).

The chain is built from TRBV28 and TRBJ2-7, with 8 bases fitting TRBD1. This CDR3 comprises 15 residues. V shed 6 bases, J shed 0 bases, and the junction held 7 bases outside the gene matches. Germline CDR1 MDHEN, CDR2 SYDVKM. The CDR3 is CASSPDRGFSYEQYF. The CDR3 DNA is TGTGCCAGCAGCCCTGACAGGGGTTTCTCCTACGAGCAGTACTTC.